This T cell receptor (beta chain) came from a study of shared clonotypes between healthy human individuals (dated by TCRdb to about 2020). Context from the whole study: The cohort included three men and a couple of women between 18 and 49 years of age. For each donor, CD4 naive and CD4 memory were each run on three plates, CD8 naive on two plates, and CD8 memory on one plate. The study deeply sequenced blood TCR repertoires of several healthy adults to estimate repertoire size and the extent of clonotype sharing between individuals. To increase sequencing depth and limit assay-specific biases, different laboratories used diverse techniques to prepare libraries and sequence TCR repertoires. Per donor, leukapheresis produced somewhere between about 0.8 and 9.5 billion PBMCs. General conclusions and limits of the study: Because the study included only a small number of donors, the genetic and exposure-history diversity represented was limited. Only blood was sampled, and tissue TCR repertoires likely differ from those in blood. Compared with non-shared clonotypes, the clonotypes found in all four sorted-subset donors had higher generation probabilities. Even with the large sequencing depth, rarefaction of the sorted-subset datasets indicated that sequencing was incomplete. Sharing across a few donors was observed for roughly 5.4% of naive CD4, less than 4% of naive CD8, 2% to 2.5% of memory CD4, and approximately 0.41% of memory CD8 clonotypes. Estimated clonotype richness was generally larger for naive than for memory subsets. Based on pairwise subsampling, the degree of clonotype sharing among donors was expected to be affected by sequencing depth.

TCR CDR3 regions were amplified from genomic DNA by multiplex PCR using the deep immunoSEQ assay. Extracted genomic DNA from each cell subset was distributed evenly across all wells of several immunoSEQ 96-well plates, and each plate was treated as a replicate. For sorted subsets, about 200 ng genomic DNA, equal to 25,000 to 35,000 T cell genomes, was loaded into each replicate PCR. Purified libraries were measured with a Qubit 3.0 fluorometer, size-checked on a Bioanalyzer 2100, and measured again with the KAPA Library Quantification kit. A separate single-read 150-cycle Illumina NextSeq 550 flow cell was used to sequence each immunoSEQ 96-well plate. The authors' pipeline ran thus. Because the immunoSEQ output held only junctional sequences and lacked quality scores, the filtering could not match the filtering applied to full-length reads. To assign V/J genes and CDR3, sequences were annotated using PyIR, a Python wrapper for IgBLAST v1.9, with IMGT germline references. Reads were removed for weak V/J assignments (E-value above 1e-6), missing CDR3, stop codons, out-of-frame junctions, or ambiguous translated residues. V3J clonotypes were defined by identical inferred V gene, J gene, and CDR3 amino acid sequence. Percentage overlap between repertoires was calculated by dividing the number of shared unique clonotypes by the size of the smaller repertoire. Repertoire richness was assessed with RTK rarefaction, the Chao1 estimator, and Recon v2.1 estimates of unobserved clonotypes. For all TCRbeta clonotypes obtained by the gDNA method from a few donors, generation probabilities were computed with OLGA. As stored in TCRdb, this immuneACCESS dataset retains in-frame rearrangements with V and J assigned. A fraction of the clones does not appear; measured against another copy, unresolved V genes explain less than half of the discrepancy, and the remainder lacks a known reason. The D gene and trimming were derived from the DNA, and the V and J assignments and clone size from that table. The sample table lists about 680,000 clones, more than 70% of them with a count of one. More than 1.5% of the sample rests with the top ten.

On this clone: There is no known antigen for this receptor. Base qualities are not recorded, but no much larger clone differs from it by a single base.

Healthy HIV-negative adults with no recently reported acute infections or vaccinations were included as donors. Only Caucasian adults living in Nashville, Tennessee, USA were represented among the donors. CD4+ T cells were enriched by magnetic negative selection, after which naive cells were positively selected on CD45RA and the negative fraction was taken as the memory subset. Blood was collected by leukapheresis, and PBMCs were isolated by Ficoll-Histopaque density gradient centrifugation and then cryopreserved in liquid nitrogen vapor phase. Analytical flow cytometry was used to check the purity and quantity of every magnetically sorted T cell population. Each sorted fraction had its genomic DNA isolated and then quantified by UV absorbance on a Nanodrop 2000c. Per the germline V gene, MDHEN is the CDR1 and SYDVKM is the CDR2. V drops 6 bases and J drops 2 bases, leaving 9 bases in between. The CDR3 has 13 amino acids, counting the end cysteine and phenylalanine. The read is trimmed to its CDR3 DNA, 39 bases read in frame from base 1.

The rearranged segments are TRBV28 and TRBJ2-3, with the identity of the D gene unclear. The clonotype was recovered from a woman aged 25 to 45 in good health. The specimen was memory CD4+ T cells sorted from blood. The cell subset or site label, read with the paper, signifies: CD45RA-negative fraction. In nucleotides, the sequence is TGTGCCAGCAGATCTCACCTCACAGATACGCAGTATTTT. This translates into CASRSHLTDTQYF.